This TCR beta chain emerged from a study of T cells after yellow fever vaccination (dated by TCRdb to about 2019). Background for the entire study: The SMART-Seq v4 Ultra Low Input RNA kit was used to prepare libraries from fractions with low cell numbers. Blood was drawn at multiple timepoints before and after primary and secondary immunization, with bulk PBMC replicates and cell subsets isolated. Two healthy male donors, one aged 18 to 29 and one aged 30 to 40 years, were included in the cohort. To follow T-cell clones before and after both primary and booster YFV17D yellow fever vaccination, bulk TCR alpha and beta repertoires underwent longitudinal sequencing. Broad study findings and their caveats: After the booster, most clones that had expanded after primary vaccination were detected again (roughly 95% of CD4 and more than 80% of CD8), suggesting broad maintenance of memory. The secondary T-cell response was weaker than the primary response but faster, peaking on day 5 instead of day 15. A small fraction of clonotypes appeared in both the CD4 and CD8 compartments, likely as a result of convergent recombination. Because abundant contaminating clonotypes from the bulk population could be contained in FACS-sorted repertoires, computational filtering was required. Only two donors were included in the study, so the extent to which the findings can be generalized is limited.

Trimming costs V 6 bases and J 3 bases, and their ends lie 17 bases apart. The CDR3 starts with the cysteine, ends with the phenylalanine, and has 15 residues. The only DNA kept is the CDR3, 45 bases in frame from the first base. As encoded in the germline V gene (reference sequence), CDR1 is SEHNR while CDR2 is FQNEAQ. TCR cDNA was synthesized by 5'RACE template switching, through which a universal primer site and unique molecular identifiers were introduced. cDNA synthesis was primed from both the TCR alpha and TCR beta constant segments. Two PCR steps were used to amplify libraries, with sample barcodes and sequencing adapters being added in the second step. Sequencing of libraries was performed on Illumina HiSeq 2500 (2x100 bp) or NovaSeq (2x150 bp). In the source study's methods: MIGEC handled demultiplexing of reads and collapsing into UMI consensus sequences, while MiXCR performed V(D)J alignment. Clonotypes responding to the vaccine were identified with edgeR on replicate PBMC samples, with the criteria of FDR below 0.01 and a log2 fold change above 5 up to day 15. Bulk clonotypes were assigned CD4 or CD8 identity according to which sequenced CD4 or CD8 repertoire held them at higher abundance. The raw public reads went through TCRdb reprocessing: fastp at Q25, MiXCR clone calling, in-frame beta chains kept. One record per CDR3 amino acid sequence lists the most common genes and DNA. In this record, the V and J calls reflect TCRdb's handling and not the investigators' own analysis. The sample includes tens of thousands of distinct CDR3 sequences, with almost 8% observed a single time. Clones ranked in the top ten supply more than 35% of the sample.

The treatment or condition label, as the study defines it: live attenuated yellow fever vaccine strain. A standard Ficoll-Paque protocol was used to isolate PBMCs from peripheral blood. Dynabeads CD4 and CD8 positive selection kits were used to isolate CD4 and CD8 T-cell fractions. TriZol was used to extract RNA from bulk PBMCs, from CD4 and CD8 fractions, and from dextramer-positive and dextramer-negative fractions. This clonotype was seen a few times. Its cognate antigen has yet to be identified. There are no base qualities to consult, and no much larger clone falls within one base. The sequence joins TRBV7-9 to TRBJ2-5, and the D gene may be TRBD2, 5 bases matching. The sample in question was CD8+ T cells sorted from PBMCs, obtained on the day of the yellow fever booster vaccination. This clonotype originated in a young man who received the YFV17D yellow fever vaccine. The CDR3 is CASSLLLEPEETQYF. At the DNA level, the sequence is TGTGCCAGCAGTCTCCTACTAGAGCCGGAAGAGACCCAGTACTTC.